This is a list of T cell receptor beta chains from one sample in a study of vaccination and CD4 T cells after COVID-19. One entry per CDR3 protein results from TCRdb running MiXCR on the PCR reads. The sample lists more than 20,000 distinct CDR3 sequences, around a third occurring once. The antigens of these receptors remain unknown. This specimen was CD4+ T cells from blood, cultured in vitro, taken about 7 months after SARS-CoV-2 vaccination. The receptor source for this set is a human donor who had recovered from COVID-19. Each CDR3 is given with its conserved first and last residue. The D gene is left open where the match is weak. Clone sizes are given selectively: once, few, many, or a class where the clone is expanded.

clone_size: .; j_call: TRBJ2-5; v_call: TRBV2; d_call: TRBD1; cdr3_nt: TGTGCCAGCAGTGCCTCTGGACAGGGACAAGAGACCCAGTACTTC; cdr3_aa: CASSASGQGQETQYF
clone_size: .; j_call: TRBJ2-5; v_call: TRBV4-3; d_call: TRBD2; cdr3_nt: TGCGCCAGCAGCCAAGATCTCCGGGAGGGCCTAGAGACCCAGTACTTC; cdr3_aa: CASSQDLREGLETQYF
clone_size: medium-sized; j_call: TRBJ2-7; v_call: TRBV7-2; d_call: .; cdr3_nt: TGTGCCAGCAGCTTAGGTAACTCCTACGAGCAGTACTTC; cdr3_aa: CASSLGNSYEQYF
clone_size: .; j_call: TRBJ2-5; v_call: TRBV11-1; d_call: .; cdr3_nt: TGTGCCAGCAGCTTAGGCCAACGCCAAGAGACCCAGTACTTC; cdr3_aa: CASSLGQRQETQYF
clone_size: few; j_call: TRBJ1-5; v_call: TRBV20-1; d_call: .; cdr3_nt: TGCAGTGCTAGATTCGGTGCGGGGCCCCAGCATTTT; cdr3_aa: CSARFGAGPQHF
clone_size: .; j_call: TRBJ1-2; v_call: TRBV2; d_call: .; cdr3_nt: TGTGCCAGCAGTGGTCGGGGGGCTAACTATGGCTACACCTTC; cdr3_aa: CASSGRGANYGYTF
clone_size: few; j_call: TRBJ2-7; v_call: TRBV6-5; d_call: .; cdr3_nt: TGTGCCAGCAGTTACTCGGCGGGACTGACCTACGAGCAGTACTTC; cdr3_aa: CASSYSAGLTYEQYF
clone_size: few; j_call: TRBJ2-7; v_call: TRBV7-9; d_call: TRBD2; cdr3_nt: TGTGCCAGCAGCTGGGGGCCTAGCGGGTACTCTCGCGAGCAGTACTTC; cdr3_aa: CASSWGPSGYSREQYF
clone_size: .; j_call: TRBJ1-2; v_call: TRBV6-2/TRBV6-3; d_call: .; cdr3_nt: TGTGCCAGCAGCAAGGACAGCACGGACTATGGCTACACCTTC; cdr3_aa: CASSKDSTDYGYTF
clone_size: few; j_call: TRBJ2-1; v_call: TRBV6-5; d_call: .; cdr3_nt: TGTGCCAGCAGTTACTCGAATGGCGGAAACTGGGACAATGAGCAGTTCTTC; cdr3_aa: CASSYSNGGNWDNEQFF
clone_size: medium-sized; j_call: TRBJ2-7; v_call: TRBV27; d_call: .; cdr3_nt: TGTGCCAGCAAAAGGAGGGCCGGAGGCGAGCAGTACTTC; cdr3_aa: CASKRRAGGEQYF
clone_size: .; j_call: TRBJ1-6; v_call: TRBV7-2; d_call: .; cdr3_nt: TGTGCCAGCAGCACGGACGGCCCGACCTATGATAATTCACCCCTCCACTTT; cdr3_aa: CASSTDGPTYDNSPLHF
clone_size: few; j_call: TRBJ2-3; v_call: TRBV20-1; d_call: TRBD2; cdr3_nt: TGCAGTGCCCCGCGAGCGGGGAGCACAGATACGCAGTATTTT; cdr3_aa: CSAPRAGSTDTQYF
clone_size: .; j_call: TRBJ2-7; v_call: TRBV20-1; d_call: TRBD2; cdr3_nt: TGCAGTGCTAGTACAAACGGGGGGGCGGGGGAGCAGTACTTC; cdr3_aa: CSASTNGGAGEQYF
clone_size: .; j_call: TRBJ2-7; v_call: TRBV6-1; d_call: .; cdr3_nt: TGTGCCAGCAGTGCTAGACAGGAAGCCCCCTACGAGCAGTACTTC; cdr3_aa: CASSARQEAPYEQYF
clone_size: .; j_call: TRBJ1-2; v_call: TRBV7-6; d_call: .; cdr3_nt: TGTGCCAGCAGCCGCAACAGGGAATCTAACTATGGCTACACCTTC; cdr3_aa: CASSRNRESNYGYTF
clone_size: few; j_call: TRBJ2-7; v_call: TRBV7-2; d_call: TRBD1; cdr3_nt: TGTGCCAGCAGCCAGACAGGGATCGAGCAGTACTTC; cdr3_aa: CASSQTGIEQYF
clone_size: few; j_call: TRBJ1-6; v_call: TRBV6-1; d_call: .; cdr3_nt: TGTGCCAGCAGTGAACGGGGAGGGAAGGCCTATAATTCACCCCTCCACTTT; cdr3_aa: CASSERGGKAYNSPLHF
clone_size: .; j_call: TRBJ2-1; v_call: TRBV10-3; d_call: .; cdr3_nt: TGTGCCATCAGTGAGTGGGGTCCGAATGAGCAGTTCTTC; cdr3_aa: CAISEWGPNEQFF
clone_size: .; j_call: TRBJ2-7; v_call: TRBV6-1; d_call: .; cdr3_nt: TGTGCCAGCAGTACCCGATCCACCTACGAGCAGTACTTC; cdr3_aa: CASSTRSTYEQYF
clone_size: .; j_call: TRBJ1-1; v_call: TRBV6-1; d_call: TRBD1; cdr3_nt: TGTGCCAGCAGACCAGCTCAGGGGGCGCGGGCTTTCTTT; cdr3_aa: CASRPAQGARAFF
clone_size: few; j_call: TRBJ2-5; v_call: TRBV19; d_call: TRBD1; cdr3_nt: TGTGCCAGTAGTGCGGACAGGGGTGTTGGTCGGGAGACCCAGTACTTC; cdr3_aa: CASSADRGVGRETQYF
clone_size: .; j_call: TRBJ2-4; v_call: TRBV19; d_call: .; cdr3_nt: TGTGCCAGTAGTATCTCGGACACCGGATCGTATCAGTACTTC; cdr3_aa: CASSISDTGSYQYF
clone_size: few; j_call: TRBJ2-5; v_call: TRBV5-6; d_call: TRBD2; cdr3_nt: TGTGCCAGCAGCTTGGATCCTAGCGGGAGCCCTGAGACCCAGTACTTC; cdr3_aa: CASSLDPSGSPETQYF
clone_size: .; j_call: TRBJ2-3; v_call: TRBV11-3; d_call: .; cdr3_nt: TGTGCCAGCAGCTTGGGGGAGGCAGATACGCAGTATTTT; cdr3_aa: CASSLGEADTQYF
clone_size: .; j_call: TRBJ2-3; v_call: TRBV7-6; d_call: .; cdr3_nt: TGTGCCAGCAGCTCCCGCGCAGATACGCAGTATTTT; cdr3_aa: CASSSRADTQYF
clone_size: many; j_call: TRBJ1-1; v_call: TRBV7-8; d_call: .; cdr3_nt: TGTGCCAGCAGCTTCCTCAACACTGAAGCTTTCTTT; cdr3_aa: CASSFLNTEAFF
clone_size: few; j_call: TRBJ2-5; v_call: TRBV7-7; d_call: .; cdr3_nt: TGTGCTAGCAGCTTAGCAGGAAGGGGGAGTGTGGAGACCCAGTACTTC; cdr3_aa: CASSLAGRGSVETQYF
clone_size: .; j_call: TRBJ1-1; v_call: TRBV2; d_call: .; cdr3_nt: TGTGCCAGCAGTGACGAAGGTGACACTGAAGCTTTCTTT; cdr3_aa: CASSDEGDTEAFF
clone_size: .; j_call: TRBJ1-5; v_call: TRBV11-2; d_call: .; cdr3_nt: TGTGCCAGCAGCTTAACAAGCAATCAGCCCCAGCATTTT; cdr3_aa: CASSLTSNQPQHF
clone_size: few; j_call: TRBJ2-3; v_call: TRBV1; d_call: .; cdr3_nt: TGCACCAGCAGCCTCCCAACTAGCGGGGGCTCCACAGATACGCAGTATTTT; cdr3_aa: CTSSLPTSGGSTDTQYF
clone_size: medium-sized; j_call: TRBJ1-1; v_call: TRBV7-6; d_call: .; cdr3_nt: TGTGCCAGCAGCGCAGACCTTAACACTGAAGCTTTCTTT; cdr3_aa: CASSADLNTEAFF
clone_size: once; j_call: TRBJ2-3; v_call: TRBV6-1; d_call: TRBD2; cdr3_nt: TGTGCCAGCAGTGACCGGGGACTAGCGGGGAAAGATACGCAGTATTTT; cdr3_aa: CASSDRGLAGKDTQYF
clone_size: .; j_call: TRBJ2-3; v_call: TRBV20-1; d_call: TRBD1; cdr3_nt: TGCAGTGCCTCAGGGGGCATAGATACGCAGTATTTT; cdr3_aa: CSASGGIDTQYF
clone_size: .; j_call: TRBJ1-5; v_call: TRBV7-2; d_call: .; cdr3_nt: TGTGCCAGCAGCTTGCACAGGGATAGCAATCAGCCCCAGCATTTT; cdr3_aa: CASSLHRDSNQPQHF
clone_size: medium-sized; j_call: TRBJ1-1; v_call: TRBV7-3; d_call: .; cdr3_nt: TGTGCCAGCAGCTTAAACCCGTCTCTAAGGGCTTTCTTT; cdr3_aa: CASSLNPSLRAFF
clone_size: .; j_call: TRBJ1-3; v_call: TRBV20-1; d_call: TRBD1; cdr3_nt: TGCAGTGCTAGAGACCATCGGGACAGGGGGTCTGGAAACACCATATATTTT; cdr3_aa: CSARDHRDRGSGNTIYF
clone_size: few; j_call: TRBJ2-1; v_call: TRBV15; d_call: TRBD2; cdr3_nt: TGTGCCACCAGCAGAGATACTAGCGGGACTGTAGATGAGCAGTTCTTC; cdr3_aa: CATSRDTSGTVDEQFF
clone_size: few; j_call: TRBJ1-5; v_call: TRBV7-2; d_call: .; cdr3_nt: TGTGCCAGCAGCCGACAGGCCAATCAGCCCCAGCATTTT; cdr3_aa: CASSRQANQPQHF
clone_size: few; j_call: TRBJ2-7; v_call: TRBV5-1; d_call: TRBD1; cdr3_nt: TGCGCCAGCAGCTTGGTGGGCAGGGGGAATGACGAGCAGTACTTC; cdr3_aa: CASSLVGRGNDEQYF
clone_size: .; j_call: TRBJ1-2; v_call: TRBV10-3; d_call: TRBD1; cdr3_nt: TGTGCCATCAGTGAGGGGAGGACAGGGTTTGATGGCTACACCTTC; cdr3_aa: CAISEGRTGFDGYTF
clone_size: few; j_call: TRBJ1-5; v_call: TRBV20-1; d_call: .; cdr3_nt: TGCAGTGCTAGAGATTCCCAGGGAAACAACTTATGGCATTTT; cdr3_aa: CSARDSQGNNLWHF
clone_size: few; j_call: TRBJ2-2; v_call: TRBV6-1; d_call: .; cdr3_nt: TGTGCCAGCAGTGAAACCGGGAGCGGTCATGGGGAGCTGTTTTTT; cdr3_aa: CASSETGSGHGELFF
clone_size: few; j_call: TRBJ1-1; v_call: TRBV4-3; d_call: .; cdr3_nt: TGCGCCAGCAGCCAAGATAGGGGGGAGTCAGCTTTCTTT; cdr3_aa: CASSQDRGESAFF
clone_size: few; j_call: TRBJ2-2; v_call: TRBV7-9; d_call: .; cdr3_nt: TGTGCCAGCAGCTTGCCCCGTGGTGGTTGGAACACCGGGGAGCTGTTTTTT; cdr3_aa: CASSLPRGGWNTGELFF
clone_size: .; j_call: TRBJ1-6; v_call: TRBV18; d_call: .; cdr3_nt: TGTGCCAGCTCACTCCAGTCCCCTAACGGTTCACCCCTCCACTTT; cdr3_aa: CASSLQSPNGSPLHF
clone_size: .; j_call: TRBJ2-2; v_call: TRBV19; d_call: TRBD1; cdr3_nt: TGTGCCAGTAGTCTAGGACAGGGGATAAACACCGGGGAGCTGTTTTTT; cdr3_aa: CASSLGQGINTGELFF
clone_size: .; j_call: TRBJ1-5; v_call: TRBV6-1; d_call: .; cdr3_nt: TGTGCCAGCAGTGCTCAGGGGTTGAATCAGCCCCAGCATTTT; cdr3_aa: CASSAQGLNQPQHF
clone_size: few; j_call: TRBJ2-5; v_call: TRBV7-2; d_call: TRBD2; cdr3_nt: TGTGCCAGCAGATTAGATCTAGCGGGGGGCATCGAGACCCAGTACTTC; cdr3_aa: CASRLDLAGGIETQYF
clone_size: .; j_call: TRBJ2-5; v_call: TRBV5-8; d_call: TRBD2; cdr3_nt: TGTGCCAGCAGCTTGGGACTAGCGGGGGATGAGACCCAGTACTTC; cdr3_aa: CASSLGLAGDETQYF
clone_size: .; j_call: TRBJ2-1; v_call: TRBV20-1; d_call: TRBD2; cdr3_nt: TGCAGTGCTAGCGGGACTAGCGGACGACAGGGGAATGAGCAGTTCTTC; cdr3_aa: CSASGTSGRQGNEQFF
clone_size: few; j_call: TRBJ2-7; v_call: TRBV27; d_call: .; cdr3_nt: TGTGCCAGCAGCTACCGACTGGGGGCGGGTGAGTGGACCTACGAGCAGTACTTC; cdr3_aa: CASSYRLGAGEWTYEQYF
clone_size: .; j_call: TRBJ2-2; v_call: TRBV15; d_call: .; cdr3_nt: TGTGCCACCAGCAGAGATTCCCCATTCACCGGGGAGCTGTTTTTT; cdr3_aa: CATSRDSPFTGELFF
clone_size: .; j_call: TRBJ2-1; v_call: TRBV20-1; d_call: .; cdr3_nt: TGCAGTGCTAGAGAGCGGGGACCCTACAATGAGCAGTTCTTC; cdr3_aa: CSARERGPYNEQFF
clone_size: few; j_call: TRBJ2-5; v_call: TRBV11-3; d_call: TRBD2; cdr3_nt: TGTGCCAGCAAGAGAGGGACTAGCGGGAGGGAGACCCAGTACTTC; cdr3_aa: CASKRGTSGRETQYF